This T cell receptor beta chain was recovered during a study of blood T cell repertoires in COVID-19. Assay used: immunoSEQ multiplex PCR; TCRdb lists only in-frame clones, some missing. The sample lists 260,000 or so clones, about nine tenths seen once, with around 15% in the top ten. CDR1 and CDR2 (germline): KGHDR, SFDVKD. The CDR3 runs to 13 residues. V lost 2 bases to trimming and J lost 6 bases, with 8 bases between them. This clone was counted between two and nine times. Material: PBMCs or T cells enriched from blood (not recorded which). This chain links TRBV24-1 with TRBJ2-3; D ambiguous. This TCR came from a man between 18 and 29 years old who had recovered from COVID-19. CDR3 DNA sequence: TGTGCCACCAGTGATTCTAGTGTTGATACGCAGTATTTT. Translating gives CATSDSSVDTQYF.